This TCR beta chain was sequenced for a study of control samples from healthy donors and cancer patients. Sequencing was performed with immunoSEQ multiplex PCR; in TCRdb, only in-frame clones are kept and a portion is missing. Of fewer than 90,000 clones listed, roughly 94% were seen once; the top ten hold around 6.4%. Germline V gene lookup returns CDR1 MNHEY and CDR2 SMNVEV (reference sequence). The CDR3 covers 11 residues. As for this clone: One junction end disagrees with the germline gene, perhaps due to a read error.

This chain links TRBV27 with TRBJ1-1; unclear D gene. This TCR came from a woman aged 35 to 49 in good health. The sequenced sample consisted of blood. In DNA form, the CDR3 reads TGTGCCAGCAGTTCGGAAGGCTTCGCTTATTTT. It specifies CASSSEGFAYF.